Below, 18 T cell receptor beta chains from the same sample are listed, as sequenced in a study of early T cells in non-severe SARS-CoV-2 infection. TCRdb re-derived calls from the 5' RACE reads in MiXCR, one entry per CDR3 protein. The table includes 100,000 to 120,000 distinct CDR3 sequences, roughly 12% detected once. Here the sequenced sample was whole blood, taken at baseline. These TCRs come from an adult who was a healthcare worker with PCR-confirmed SARS-CoV-2 infection or an uninfected control (not recorded which).

The chain has TRBV3-1 and TRBJ1-6; D uncertain. Germline values: CDR1 LGHDT, CDR2 YNNKEL (reference sequence). The CDR3 length is 15 residues. With 1 base removed from V and 6 bases from J, the gap between germline ends came to 10 bases. CDR3 protein: CASSQVETTNSPLHF. As DNA, the CDR3 is TGTGCCAGCAGCCAAGTAGAGACAACTAATTCACCCCTCCACTTT.

This chain connects TRBV9 to TRBJ2-7, with D maybe TRBD1 (6 bases). CDR3 size: 14 residues. Looked up from germline, CDR1 is SGDLS and CDR2 is YYNGEE. V lost 4 bases and J 3 bases, leaving 14 bases between the germline ends. CDR3 bases: TGTGCCAGCAGCACTTCCGGGACAAACTACGAGCAGTACTTC. Its protein product is CASSTSGTNYEQYF.

This clonotype was observed a handful of times. A read error may produce the germline difference seen at one junction end. This rearrangement joins TRBV6-5 to TRBJ2-2; tentatively, D is TRBD1 or TRBD2 (5 bases each). CDR3 length: 16 amino acids. Germline CDR1 and CDR2: MNHEY and SVGAGI. CDR3 region: CASSYLSGLNNGELFF. CDR3 bases: TGTGCCAGCAGTTACCTCTCGGGGCTTAACAACGGGGAGCTGTTTTTT.

The chain links TRBV6-6 to TRBJ2-5; 7 positions match TRBD1. Germline CDR1 MNHNY, CDR2 SVGAGI (reference sequence). The CDR3 runs 17 residues. V lost 0 bases and J lost 4; bases outside the gene matches: 11. CDR3 DNA sequence: TGTGCCAGCAGTTACTCTGGATGGTCACAGGGGAGAGAGACCCAGTACTTC. Translated, it gives CASSYSGWSQGRETQYF.

The chain has TRBV4-1 and TRBJ2-1, with TRBD2 matching 8 bases. The CDR3 length is 17 residues. V was pared by 1 base and J by 3 bases, with 8 bases of the junction left unmatched. Germline V gives CDR1 MGHRA, CDR2 YSYEKL. The DNA of the CDR3 is TGCGCCAGCAGCCAAGCCTCAACTAGCGGACTCTACAATGAGCAGTTCTTC. This codes for CASSQASTSGLYNEQFF.

In this sample, this clonotype turned up a few times. The chain recombines TRBV2 with TRBJ1-4, with 9 positions matching TRBD1. Unmatched junction bases numbered 14, after V lost 4 bases and J lost 8 bases. Per the germline V gene, CDR1 is SNHLY and CDR2 is FYNNEI. The CDR3 extends over 17 amino acids. The CDR3 DNA follows: TGTGCCAGCAGTGTGACTCCCCCGGGACAGGGTCTCGAAAAACTGTTTTTT. Protein: CASSVTPPGQGLEKLFF.

The chain has TRBV9 and TRBJ2-2; unclear D gene. Germline V gives CDR1 SGDLS, CDR2 YYNGEE. This CDR3 is built from 13 residues. Trimming removed 0 bases at V and 6 bases at J, with 6 bases between. The CDR3 spells CASSVVSAGELFF. The CDR3 DNA follows: TGTGCCAGCAGCGTAGTAAGCGCCGGGGAGCTGTTTTTT. Combining the CDR3 with reference TRBV9 and TRBJ2-2 gives the whole variable domain DSGVTQTPKHLITATGQRVTLRCSPRSGDLSVYWYQQSLDQGLQFLIQYYNGEERAKGNILERFSAQQFPDLHSELNLSSLELGDSALYFCASSVVSAGELFFGEGSRLTVL.

This clonotype was observed a handful of times. This rearrangement joins TRBV6-5 to TRBJ2-5, with D maybe TRBD2 (6 bases). Germline V gene data show CDR1 as MNHEY and CDR2 as SVGAGI. Trimming cost V 6 bases and J 5 bases, with 22 bases left between them. The CDR3 consists of 16 residues. CDR3 protein: CASSLQTGQAGETQYF. The CDR3, as DNA: TGTGCCAGCAGCCTGCAGACGGGGCAGGCGGGGGAGACCCAGTACTTC.

The chain uses TRBV20-1 and TRBJ2-3; 11 bases are shared with TRBD2. V dropped 5 bases and J dropped 3; count of bases not matched to a gene: 7. CDR1 is DFQATT and CDR2 is SNEGSKA in the germline V gene (reference sequence). The CDR3 is made up of 15 amino acids. As DNA, the CDR3 is TGCAGTGCTCTTCCGCTAGCGGGGGGTACAGATACGCAGTATTTT. Its protein product is CSALPLAGGTDTQYF.

There are a few counts of this clonotype. The J gene is TRBJ1-6, the V gene TRBV4-1, with a tentative D call TRBD1 (5 bases). Germline CDR1 reads MGHRA; CDR2 reads YSYEKL. The CDR3 extends over 15 amino acids. The V and J ends lost 4 bases and 4 bases respectively, with 11 bases between them. CDR3 loop: CASSPRDVYNSPLHF. CDR3 DNA: TGCGCCAGCAGCCCCAGGGATGTATATAATTCACCCCTCCACTTT.

This clonotype has only a few counts. The chain has TRBV18 and TRBJ2-5, with D possibly matching TRBD2 (5 bases). The CDR3 loop spans 13 amino acids. Germline CDR1 is KGHSH and CDR2 is LQKENI. V lost 0 bases, J lost 3 bases, and 5 bases lay in between. The CDR3 DNA sequence: TGTGCCAGCTCACCACCGGGAGAAGAGACCCAGTACTTC. Its protein is CASSPPGEETQYF.

This clonotype has more than one count but fewer than ten. CDR3 in amino acids: CASRRQVLSMNTEAFF. The DNA of the CDR3 is TGTGCCAGCAGAAGACAGGTTCTCTCGATGAACACTGAAGCTTTCTTT. V and J are TRBV6-5 and TRBJ1-1, with D perhaps matching TRBD1 (6 bases). The CDR3 has 16 residues. V was cut by 6 bases and J by 0 bases, with 17 bases left in between. Germline V gene sequence: CDR1 MNHEY, CDR2 SVGAGI.

This clonotype came up a few times. The J gene is TRBJ2-1, the V gene TRBV5-1; a weak D match, TRBD1 (6 bases). The CDR3 covers 15 residues. V lost 0 bases and J 4 bases, leaving 11 bases between the germline ends. CDR1 SGHRS and CDR2 YFSETQ come from the germline V gene. Here the CDR3 reads CASSLDRVDYNEQFF. CDR3 sequence (DNA): TGCGCCAGCAGCTTGGACAGGGTGGATTACAATGAGCAGTTCTTC.

The rearrangement uses TRBV11-1 and TRBJ1-3; the D is unclear. The germline V and J ends were trimmed by 8 bases and 0 bases, with 8 bases remaining between them. This CDR3 has 13 residues. CDR1 and CDR2 (germline): SGHAT, FQDESV (reference sequence). This chain's CDR3 is CASRTDSGNTIYF. The CDR3 DNA sequence: TGTGCCAGCCGAACGGACTCTGGAAACACCATATATTTT.

This clonotype was picked up a small number of times. The chain joins TRBV4-2 to TRBJ2-3; 14 bases fit TRBD2. Germline V gene lookup returns CDR1 LGHNA and CDR2 YNFKEQ. The CDR3 length is 16 residues. Losses at the gene ends were 0 bases for V and 6 bases for J; bases not matched to a gene: 2. DNA of the CDR3: TGTGCCAGCAGCCAAGAGACTAGCGGGAGGGGGGATACGCAGTATTTT. It encodes CASSQETSGRGDTQYF.

This CDR3 reads CSARRTVYGYTF. Here the CDR3 DNA reads TGCAGTGCTAGAAGGACAGTCTATGGCTACACCTTC. V gene TRBV20-1 combines with J gene TRBJ1-2, with D possibly TRBD1 on 6 matching bases. CDR3 size: 12 residues. The V end was cut by 2 bases, the J end by 4 bases, with 8 bases between. Germline V CDR1 and CDR2: DFQATT, SNEGSKA (reference sequence).

The table lists this clonotype with many counts. The V call is TRBV4-2, the J call TRBJ1-2; D remains unclear. In germline, CDR1 is LGHNA, CDR2 YNFKEQ. The V end was cut by 1 base, the J end by 8 bases, with 20 bases between. CDR3 length: 16 residues. The CDR3 loop reads CASSQGSGQVSQGYTF. The CDR3 nucleotides read TGTGCCAGCAGCCAAGGATCAGGTCAGGTGTCGCAAGGCTACACCTTC.

The chain couples TRBV4-1 to TRBJ2-3; TRBD2 matches at 12 bases. V was clipped by 4 bases and J by 2 bases; unmatched bases: 7. The CDR3 is 17 amino acids. Germline CDR1 and CDR2: MGHRA and YSYEKL. The CDR3 bases are TGCGCCAGCAGCCCCGGACTAGCGGGGAGGGACACAGATACGCAGTATTTT. Protein product: CASSPGLAGRDTDTQYF.